This T cell receptor (beta chain) was captured in a study of cytomegalovirus exposure and HLA in healthy donors. Study-level points and caveats: Trimming of TCR beta V- and J-genes showed a link, identified in a later analysis, to a missense DCLRE1C variant. Immune exposure information available was restricted to CMV serostatus.

PCR amplification relied on 60 Vbeta primers (plus 13 Jbeta primers). Libraries were prepared by immunoSEQ multiplex PCR; TCRdb keeps only in-frame clonotypes and omits some of them. The data contain about 160,000 clones, approximately 80% of them singletons. Points on this clone: Its target is not known.

The sequenced sample was PBMCs. The clonotype originates from a man younger than 35 in good health and CMV-seropositive.

CDR3: CASNIDRAVTYGYTF. Written as DNA, the CDR3 is TGTGCCAGTAACATAGACAGGGCTGTTACCTATGGCTACACCTTC. The J gene is TRBJ1-2, the V gene TRBV5-6; 7 bases match TRBD1. V was clipped by 8 bases and J by 4 bases; unmatched bases: 14. CDR3 length: 15 amino acids. Germline CDR1 reads SGHDT; CDR2 reads YYEEEE.